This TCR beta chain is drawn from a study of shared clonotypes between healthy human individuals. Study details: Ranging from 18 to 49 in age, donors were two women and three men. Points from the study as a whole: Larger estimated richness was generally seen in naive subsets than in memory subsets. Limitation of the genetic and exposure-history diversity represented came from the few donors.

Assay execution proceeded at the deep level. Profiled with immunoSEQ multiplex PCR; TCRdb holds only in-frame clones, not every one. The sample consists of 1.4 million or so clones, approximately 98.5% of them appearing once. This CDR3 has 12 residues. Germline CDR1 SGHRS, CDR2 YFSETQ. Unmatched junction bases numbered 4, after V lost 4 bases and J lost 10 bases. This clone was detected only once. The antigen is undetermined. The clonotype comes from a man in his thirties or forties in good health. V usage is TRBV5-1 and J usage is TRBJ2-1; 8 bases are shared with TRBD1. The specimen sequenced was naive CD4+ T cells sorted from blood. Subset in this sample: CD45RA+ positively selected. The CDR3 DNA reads TGCGCCAGCAGCAAGGACAGGGACGAGCAGTTCTTC. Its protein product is CASSKDRDEQFF.